The text below deals with one T cell receptor (beta chain). Measured with immunoSEQ multiplex PCR; TCRdb has only the in-frame clones, and not every one. The sample shows under 200,000 clones, roughly 89% of them seen only once. These data are taken from a study of control samples from healthy donors and cancer patients. The V gene lost 1 base and the J gene lost 2 bases, with 12 bases spanning the gap. The CDR3 has 15 amino acids. In germline, CDR1 is MGHRA, CDR2 YSYEKL. The chain couples TRBV4-1 to TRBJ2-7, with D possibly TRBD2 on 6 matching bases. Sequenced input: blood. The TCR originated in a woman aged 25 to 39 in good health. CDR3 in DNA: TGCGCCAGCAGCCAAGCGGGGGTATTGGCCTACGAGCAGTACTTC. It encodes CASSQAGVLAYEQYF.